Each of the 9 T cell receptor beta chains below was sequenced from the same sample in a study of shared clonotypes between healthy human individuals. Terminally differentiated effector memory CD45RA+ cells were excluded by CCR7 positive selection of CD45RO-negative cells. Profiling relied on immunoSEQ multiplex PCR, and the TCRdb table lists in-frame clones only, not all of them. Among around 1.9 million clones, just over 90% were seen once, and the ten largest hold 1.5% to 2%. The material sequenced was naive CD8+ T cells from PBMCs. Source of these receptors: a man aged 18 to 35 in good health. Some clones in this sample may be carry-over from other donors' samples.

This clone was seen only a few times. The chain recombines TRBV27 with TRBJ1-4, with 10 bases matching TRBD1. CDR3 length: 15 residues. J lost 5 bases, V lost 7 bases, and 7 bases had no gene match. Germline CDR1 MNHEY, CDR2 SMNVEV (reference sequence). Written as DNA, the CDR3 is TGTGCCAGCACCTCTCGGACAGGGGGGAATGAAAAACTGTTTTTT. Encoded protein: CASTSRTGGNEKLFF.

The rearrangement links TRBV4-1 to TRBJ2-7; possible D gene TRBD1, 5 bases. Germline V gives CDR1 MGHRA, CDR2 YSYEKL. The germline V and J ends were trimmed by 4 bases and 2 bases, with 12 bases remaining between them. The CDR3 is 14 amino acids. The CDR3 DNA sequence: TGCGCCAGCAGCCTATCAGGGTCCCCCTACGAGCAGTACTTC. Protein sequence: CASSLSGSPYEQYF.

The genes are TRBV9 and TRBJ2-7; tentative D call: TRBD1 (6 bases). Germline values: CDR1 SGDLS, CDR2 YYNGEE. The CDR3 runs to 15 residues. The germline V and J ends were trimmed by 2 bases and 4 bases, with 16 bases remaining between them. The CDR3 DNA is TGTGCCAGCAGCGTCGGCAGGGGCCAATTTTACGAGCAGTACTTC. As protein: CASSVGRGQFYEQYF.

Here the CDR3 reads CASSLVETGDNEQFF. As DNA, the CDR3 is TGTGCCAGCAGTTTAGTAGAGACAGGGGACAATGAGCAGTTCTTC. This chain joins TRBV28 and TRBJ2-1, with 8 bases that match TRBD1. Trimming removed 2 bases from V and 5 bases from J; junction bases left unmatched: 5. The CDR3 consists of 15 residues. Germline CDR1 is MDHEN and CDR2 is SYDVKM.

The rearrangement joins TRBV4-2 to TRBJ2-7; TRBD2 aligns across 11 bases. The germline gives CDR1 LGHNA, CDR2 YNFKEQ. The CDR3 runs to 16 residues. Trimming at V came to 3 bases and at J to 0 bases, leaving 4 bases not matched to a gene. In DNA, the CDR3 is TGTGCCAGCAGCCAGAGACTAGCGGGAAGCTCCTACGAGCAGTACTTC. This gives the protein CASSQRLAGSSYEQYF.

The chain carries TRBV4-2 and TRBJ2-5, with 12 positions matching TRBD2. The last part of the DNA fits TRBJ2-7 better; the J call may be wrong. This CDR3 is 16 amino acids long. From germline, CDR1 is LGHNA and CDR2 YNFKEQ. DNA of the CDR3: TGTGCCAGCAGCCAAAGACTAGCGGGGGTCTCCTACGAGCAGTACTTC. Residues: CASSQRLAGVSYEQYF.

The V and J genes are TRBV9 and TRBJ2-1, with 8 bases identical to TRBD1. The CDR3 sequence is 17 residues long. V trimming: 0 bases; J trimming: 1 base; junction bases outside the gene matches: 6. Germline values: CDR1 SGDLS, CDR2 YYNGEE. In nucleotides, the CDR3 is TGTGCCAGCAGCGTAGCGCAGGGGGCATTATCCTACAATGAGCAGTTCTTC. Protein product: CASSVAQGALSYNEQFF.

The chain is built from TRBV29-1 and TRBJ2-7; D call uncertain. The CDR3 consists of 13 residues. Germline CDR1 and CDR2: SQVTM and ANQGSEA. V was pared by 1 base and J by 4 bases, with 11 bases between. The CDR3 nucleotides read TGCAGCGTTGAAGGTCGGCTGAAATACGAGCAGTACTTC. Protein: CSVEGRLKYEQYF.

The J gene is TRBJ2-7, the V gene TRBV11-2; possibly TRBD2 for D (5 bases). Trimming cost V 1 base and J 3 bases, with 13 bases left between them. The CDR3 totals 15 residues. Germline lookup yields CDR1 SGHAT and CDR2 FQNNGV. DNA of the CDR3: TGTGCCAGCAGCTTAGGGCTCGGGATCGGCTACGAGCAGTACTTC. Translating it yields CASSLGLGIGYEQYF.